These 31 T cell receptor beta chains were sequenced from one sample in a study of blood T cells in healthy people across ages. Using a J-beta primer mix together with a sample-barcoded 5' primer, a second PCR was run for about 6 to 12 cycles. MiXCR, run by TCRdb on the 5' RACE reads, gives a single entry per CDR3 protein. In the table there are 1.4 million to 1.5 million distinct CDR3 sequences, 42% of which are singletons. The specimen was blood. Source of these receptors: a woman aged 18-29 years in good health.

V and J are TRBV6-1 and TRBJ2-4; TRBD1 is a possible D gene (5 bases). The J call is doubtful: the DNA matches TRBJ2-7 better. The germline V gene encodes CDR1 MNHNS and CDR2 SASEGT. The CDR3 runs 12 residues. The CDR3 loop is CASNPGTYEQYF. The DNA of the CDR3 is TGTGCCAGCAACCCAGGGACCTACGAGCAGTACTTC.

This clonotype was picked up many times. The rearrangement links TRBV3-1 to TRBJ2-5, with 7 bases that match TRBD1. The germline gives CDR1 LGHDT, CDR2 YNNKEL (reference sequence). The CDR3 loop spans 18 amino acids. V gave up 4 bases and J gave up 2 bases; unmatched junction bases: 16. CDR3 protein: CASSRKPKFRDSQETQYF. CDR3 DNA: TGTGCCAGCAGCCGCAAGCCGAAATTCCGGGACAGTCAAGAGACCCAGTACTTC.

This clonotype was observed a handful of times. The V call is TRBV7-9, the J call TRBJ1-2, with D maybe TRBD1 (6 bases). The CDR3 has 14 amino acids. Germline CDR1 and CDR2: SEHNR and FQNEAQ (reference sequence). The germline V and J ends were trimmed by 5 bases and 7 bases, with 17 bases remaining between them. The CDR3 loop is CASSPADGGGGYTF. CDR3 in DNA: TGTGCCAGCAGCCCGGCCGACGGGGGCGGTGGCTACACCTTC.

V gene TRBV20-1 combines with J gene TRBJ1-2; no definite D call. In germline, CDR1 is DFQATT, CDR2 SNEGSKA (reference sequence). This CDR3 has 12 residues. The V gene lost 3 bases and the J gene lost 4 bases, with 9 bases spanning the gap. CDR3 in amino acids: CSARADSYGYTF. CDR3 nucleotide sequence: TGCAGTGCTAGGGCCGATTCCTATGGCTACACCTTC.

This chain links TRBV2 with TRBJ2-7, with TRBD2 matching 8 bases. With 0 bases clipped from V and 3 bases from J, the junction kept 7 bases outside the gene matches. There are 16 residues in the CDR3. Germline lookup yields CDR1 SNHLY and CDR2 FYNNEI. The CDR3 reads CASSEAGTSGNYEQYF. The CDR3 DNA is TGTGCCAGCAGTGAAGCGGGGACTAGTGGGAACTACGAGCAGTACTTC.

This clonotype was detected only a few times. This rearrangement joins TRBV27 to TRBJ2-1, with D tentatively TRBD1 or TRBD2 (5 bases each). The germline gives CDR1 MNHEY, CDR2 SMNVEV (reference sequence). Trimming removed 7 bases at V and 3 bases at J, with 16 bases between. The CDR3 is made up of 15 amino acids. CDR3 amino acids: CASTHKGAGYNEQFF. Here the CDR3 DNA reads TGTGCCAGCACCCATAAAGGGGCGGGCTACAATGAGCAGTTCTTC.

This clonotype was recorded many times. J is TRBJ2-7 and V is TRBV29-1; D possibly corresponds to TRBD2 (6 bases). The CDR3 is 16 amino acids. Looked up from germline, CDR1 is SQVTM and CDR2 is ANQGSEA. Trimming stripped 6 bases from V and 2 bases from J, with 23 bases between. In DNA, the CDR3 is TGCAGCGTGCATGTGGTCAGAGGGCCGGGAGCCTACGAGCAGTACTTC. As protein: CSVHVVRGPGAYEQYF.

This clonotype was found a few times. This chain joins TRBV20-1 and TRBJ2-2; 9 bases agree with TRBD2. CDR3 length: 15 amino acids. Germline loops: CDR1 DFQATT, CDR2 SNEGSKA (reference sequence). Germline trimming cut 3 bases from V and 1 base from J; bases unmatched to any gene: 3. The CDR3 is CSASGGRVNTGELFF. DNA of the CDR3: TGCAGTGCTAGCGGCGGGAGGGTGAACACCGGGGAGCTGTTTTTT.

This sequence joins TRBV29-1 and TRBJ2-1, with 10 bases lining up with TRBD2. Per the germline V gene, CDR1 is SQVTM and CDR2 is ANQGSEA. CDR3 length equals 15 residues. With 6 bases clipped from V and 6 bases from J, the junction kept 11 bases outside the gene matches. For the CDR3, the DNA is TGCAGCGTCGGGACTCTAGCGGGGGCCCTCAATGAGCAGTTCTTC. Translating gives CSVGTLAGALNEQFF.

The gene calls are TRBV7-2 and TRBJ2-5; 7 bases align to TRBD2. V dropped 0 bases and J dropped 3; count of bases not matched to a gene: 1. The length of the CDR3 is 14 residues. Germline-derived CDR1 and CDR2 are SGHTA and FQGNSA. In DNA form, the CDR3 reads TGTGCCAGCAGCTTAGCTGGGACTAAAGAGACCCAGTACTTC. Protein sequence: CASSLAGTKETQYF.

The DNA of the CDR3 is TGTGCCAGCAGCTTAGGTGGCGGGGCGGATGGCTACACCTTC. Translated: CASSLGGGADGYTF. The V call is TRBV7-9, the J call TRBJ1-2, with D maybe TRBD1 (5 bases). The CDR3 has 14 residues. V lost 1 base, J lost 6 bases, and 12 bases lay in between. Germline CDR1 SEHNR, CDR2 FQNEAQ (reference sequence).

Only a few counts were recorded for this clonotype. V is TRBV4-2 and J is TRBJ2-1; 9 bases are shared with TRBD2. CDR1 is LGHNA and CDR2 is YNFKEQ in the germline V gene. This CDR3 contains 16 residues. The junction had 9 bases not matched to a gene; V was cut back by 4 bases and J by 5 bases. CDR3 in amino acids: CASSRTISGGNNEQFF. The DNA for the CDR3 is TGTGCCAGCAGCCGCACGATTAGCGGGGGAAACAATGAGCAGTTCTTC.

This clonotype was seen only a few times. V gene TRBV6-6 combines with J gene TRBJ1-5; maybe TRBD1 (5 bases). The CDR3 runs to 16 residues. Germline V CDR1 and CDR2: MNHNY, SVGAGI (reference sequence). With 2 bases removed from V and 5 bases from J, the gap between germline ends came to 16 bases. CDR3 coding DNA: TGTGCCAGCAGTTACGGATCGAGGGGATGGGATCAGCCCCAGCATTTT. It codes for CASSYGSRGWDQPQHF.

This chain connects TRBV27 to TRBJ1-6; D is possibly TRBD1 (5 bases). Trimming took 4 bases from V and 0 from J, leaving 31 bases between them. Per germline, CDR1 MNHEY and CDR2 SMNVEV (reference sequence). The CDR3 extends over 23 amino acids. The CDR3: CASSSNTIRGRTGPSSYNSPLHF. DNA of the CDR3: TGTGCCAGCAGTTCAAACACCATACGTGGGAGGACGGGACCTAGCTCCTATAATTCACCCCTCCACTTT.

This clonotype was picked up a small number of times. CDR3 residues: CASSQDRGRYGYTF. The CDR3 nucleotides are TGTGCCAGCAGCCAAGACAGGGGGAGATATGGCTACACCTTC. The V call is TRBV3-1, the J call TRBJ1-2, with 7 bases lining up with TRBD1. The germline gives CDR1 LGHDT, CDR2 YNNKEL (reference sequence). V lost 0 bases to trimming and J lost 5 bases; unmatched junction nucleotides: 3. The length of the CDR3 is 14 residues.

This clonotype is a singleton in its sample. The CDR3 bases are TGTGCCAGCAGTTTTGGCAGGATAGGAAACACCATATATTTT. It translates to CASSFGRIGNTIYF. The chain recombines TRBV12-3 or TRBV12-4 with TRBJ1-3; D remains ambiguous. Trimming took off 3 bases at V and 4 bases at J, with 10 bases between the two ends. This CDR3 region has 14 residues.

This CDR3 reads CASSLTGSNSYNSPLHF. In DNA, the CDR3 is TGTGCCAGCAGCTTAACGGGGAGTAACTCCTATAATTCACCCCTCCACTTT. The chain uses TRBV7-2 and TRBJ1-6; no clear D gene. CDR3 length: 17 amino acids. Germline values: CDR1 SGHTA, CDR2 FQGNSA. V was shortened by 2 bases and J by 0 bases, with 11 bases between the two germline ends.

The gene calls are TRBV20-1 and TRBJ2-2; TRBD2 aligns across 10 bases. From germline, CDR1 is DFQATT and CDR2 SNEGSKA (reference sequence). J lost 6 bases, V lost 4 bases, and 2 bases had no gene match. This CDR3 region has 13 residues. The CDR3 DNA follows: TGCAGTGCTACTAGCGGGAGTGCCGGGGAGCTGTTTTTT. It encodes CSATSGSAGELFF.

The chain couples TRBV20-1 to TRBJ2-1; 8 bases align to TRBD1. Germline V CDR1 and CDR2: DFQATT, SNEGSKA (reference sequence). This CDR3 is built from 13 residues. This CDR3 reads CSPPGQVSNEQFF. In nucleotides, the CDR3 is TGCAGCCCTCCGGGACAGGTCAGCAATGAGCAGTTCTTC.

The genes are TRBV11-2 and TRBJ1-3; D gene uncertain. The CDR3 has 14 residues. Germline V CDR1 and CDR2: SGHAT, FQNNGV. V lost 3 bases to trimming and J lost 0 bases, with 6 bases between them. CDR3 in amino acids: CASSFGLSGNTIYF. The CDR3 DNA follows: TGTGCCAGCAGCTTTGGGCTCTCTGGAAACACCATATATTTT.

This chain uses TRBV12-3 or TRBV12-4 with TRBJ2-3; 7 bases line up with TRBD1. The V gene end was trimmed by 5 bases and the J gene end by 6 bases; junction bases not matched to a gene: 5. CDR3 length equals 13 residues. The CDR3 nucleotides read TGTGCCAGCAGTAACAGCAGGGGGGATACGCAGTATTTT. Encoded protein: CASSNSRGDTQYF.

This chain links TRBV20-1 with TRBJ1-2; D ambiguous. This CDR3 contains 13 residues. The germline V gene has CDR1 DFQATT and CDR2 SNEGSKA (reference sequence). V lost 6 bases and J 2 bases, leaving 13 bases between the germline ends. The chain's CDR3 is CSAVLGTNYGYTF. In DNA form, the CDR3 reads TGCAGTGCAGTGCTTGGAACAAACTATGGCTACACCTTC.

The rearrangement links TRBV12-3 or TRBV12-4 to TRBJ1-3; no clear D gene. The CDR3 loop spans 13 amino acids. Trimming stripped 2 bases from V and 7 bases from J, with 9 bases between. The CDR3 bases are TGTGCCAGCAGTTTACGGCCGCGGAACACCATATATTTT. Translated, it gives CASSLRPRNTIYF.

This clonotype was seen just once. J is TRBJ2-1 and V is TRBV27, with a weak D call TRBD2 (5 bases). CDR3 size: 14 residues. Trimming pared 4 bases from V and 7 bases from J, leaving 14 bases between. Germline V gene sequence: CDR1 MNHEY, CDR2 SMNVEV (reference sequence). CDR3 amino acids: CASSSAGSGNEQFF. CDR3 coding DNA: TGTGCCAGCAGTTCAGCAGGATCGGGGAATGAGCAGTTCTTC.

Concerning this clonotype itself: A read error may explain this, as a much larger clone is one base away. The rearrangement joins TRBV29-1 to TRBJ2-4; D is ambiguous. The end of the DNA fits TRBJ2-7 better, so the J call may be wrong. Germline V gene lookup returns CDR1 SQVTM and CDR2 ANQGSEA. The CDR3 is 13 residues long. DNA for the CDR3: TGCAGCGCTGAAGATCAGAACAGAAACGAGCAGTACTTC. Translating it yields CSAEDQNRNEQYF.

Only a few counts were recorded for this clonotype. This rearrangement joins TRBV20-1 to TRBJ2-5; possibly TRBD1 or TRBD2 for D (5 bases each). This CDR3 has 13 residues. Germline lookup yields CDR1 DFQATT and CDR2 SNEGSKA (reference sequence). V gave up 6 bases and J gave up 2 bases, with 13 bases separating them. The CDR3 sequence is CSATGTVQETQYF. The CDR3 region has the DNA TGCAGTGCGACCGGGACGGTTCAAGAGACCCAGTACTTC.

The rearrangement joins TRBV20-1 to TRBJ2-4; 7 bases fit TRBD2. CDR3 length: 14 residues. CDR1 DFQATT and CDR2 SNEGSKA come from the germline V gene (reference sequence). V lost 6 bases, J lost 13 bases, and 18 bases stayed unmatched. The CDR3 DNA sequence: TGCAGTGCCCCCGCTAGCGGTGGTCTTGGGGAGCAGTACTTC. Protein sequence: CSAPASGGLGEQYF.

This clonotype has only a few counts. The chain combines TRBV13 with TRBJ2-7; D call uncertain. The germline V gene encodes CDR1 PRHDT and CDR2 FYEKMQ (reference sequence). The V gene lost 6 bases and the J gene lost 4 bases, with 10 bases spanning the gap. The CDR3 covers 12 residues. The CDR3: CASRERNYEQYF. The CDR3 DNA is TGTGCCAGCAGGGAGAGGAATTACGAGCAGTACTTC.

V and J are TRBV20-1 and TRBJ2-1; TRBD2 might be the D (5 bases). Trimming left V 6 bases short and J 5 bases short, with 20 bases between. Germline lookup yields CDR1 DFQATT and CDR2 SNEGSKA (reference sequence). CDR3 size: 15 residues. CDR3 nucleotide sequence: TGCAGTGCGCCCAAGTCTGGCCTCGGGGACAATGAGCAGTTCTTC. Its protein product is CSAPKSGLGDNEQFF.

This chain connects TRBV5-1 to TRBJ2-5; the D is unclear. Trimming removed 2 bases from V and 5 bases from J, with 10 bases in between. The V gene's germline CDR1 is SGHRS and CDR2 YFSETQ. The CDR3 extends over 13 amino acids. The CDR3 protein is CASSFYSMETQYF. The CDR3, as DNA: TGCGCCAGCAGCTTCTATAGCATGGAGACCCAGTACTTC.

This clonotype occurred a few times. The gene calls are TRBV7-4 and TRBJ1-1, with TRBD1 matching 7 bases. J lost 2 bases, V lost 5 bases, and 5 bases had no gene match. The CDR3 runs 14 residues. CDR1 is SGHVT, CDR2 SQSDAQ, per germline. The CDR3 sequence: CASSVDRPNTEAFF. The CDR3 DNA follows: TGTGCCAGCAGCGTGGACAGGCCAAACACTGAAGCTTTCTTT.